This TCR beta chain stems from a study of human T cells and chemical hapten exposure. V gave up 1 base and J gave up 6 bases, with 13 bases separating them. The CDR3 consists of 15 residues. The V gene's germline CDR1 is SEHNR and CDR2 FQNEAQ (reference sequence). Time point reported: patch test 2, 6 weeks after DPC sensitization. Treatment of the sample: therapeutic diphenylcyclopropenone sensitization with weekly scalp DPC. At patch-test visits, sampling came before the patch test. Each CDR3 protein is one row after TCRdb ran MiXCR on the RACE reads. This table has 84,000 or so distinct CDR3 sequences, about 10% appearing once. This clonotype has at least ten counts.

V and J are TRBV7-9 and TRBJ2-1; no firm D call. This specimen was whole blood, taken in connection with sensitization to the hapten diphenylcyclopropenone (DPC). This TCR derives from a woman in her twenties or thirties with alopecia areata. Some clones in this sample may be carry-over from other donors' samples. The CDR3 here is CASSLVVRVGNEQFF. The CDR3 coding sequence is TGTGCCAGCAGCTTAGTGGTCCGAGTTGGCAATGAGCAGTTCTTC.